Described below is a single T cell receptor beta chain sequence and its context. Its antigen remains unidentified. Germline CDR1 reads LNHNV; CDR2 reads YYDKDF (reference sequence). The CDR3 spans 19 residues. The V and J ends lost 5 bases and 5 bases, in that order; junction bases with no gene match: 19. Per the original methods: Sequence data from immunoSEQ were junction-only and lacked quality scores; consequently, filtering differed. Libraries were prepared by immunoSEQ multiplex PCR; TCRdb keeps only in-frame clonotypes and omits some of them. V, J and clone size are taken as reported in that table, and D and trimming were inferred from the DNA itself. The sample has 550,000 to 750,000 clones; roughly nine tenths are singletons. This specimen belongs to a study of shared clonotypes between healthy human individuals. Study findings and constraints: Larger estimated richness was generally seen in naive subsets than in memory subsets. Sampling covered blood only; tissue repertoires likely differ. Naive CD4 clonotypes were shared across a handful of donors at around 5%.

It was CD45RO-negative cells, positively selected for CCR7, that made up naive CD8 cells, with terminally differentiated effector memory CD45RA+ cells excluded. The gene calls are TRBV15 and TRBJ2-3, with 10 bases matching TRBD2. The sample was naive CD8+ T cells sorted from blood. The receptor's source is a man between 25 and 39 years old in good health. Here the CDR3 reads CATSGVTRWLAGVIDTQYF. In DNA, the CDR3 is TGTGCCACCAGCGGAGTGACGAGATGGCTAGCGGGAGTAATAGATACGCAGTATTTT.